These 10 T cell receptor beta chains were sequenced from one sample in a study of response to subunit inactivated influenza vaccine. TCRdb analysed the RT-PCR reads with MiXCR anew, one entry per CDR3 protein. The table shows about 540,000 distinct CDR3 sequences, with 14% occurring only once. The material was PBMCs from blood, obtained less than 13 days after vaccination. All receptors derive from a man in his fifties or sixties who received an inactivated influenza vaccine.

The chain is built from TRBV28 and TRBJ2-5; D remains unclear. Trimming shortened V by 7 bases and J by 2 bases, and 20 bases separated the two germline ends. CDR1 is MDHEN and CDR2 is SYDVKM in the germline V gene. CDR3 size: 16 residues. The CDR3 bases are TGTGCCAGCACCCCCGTGATGAGTGGTGTACAAGAGACCCAGTACTTC. It translates to CASTPVMSGVQETQYF.

Turning to this clonotype: In this CDR3 the conserved last residue, phenylalanine or tryptophan, is missing, so a read error is likely. The chain combines TRBV5-1 with TRBJ2-4; TRBD2 agrees at 10 bases. V lost 8 bases, J lost 5 bases, and 7 bases stayed unmatched. Germline assignment: CDR1 SGHRS and CDR2 YFSETQ. CDR3 size: 14 residues. The CDR3 region is CASSSGGGENIQYL. CDR3 nucleotide sequence: TGCGCCAGTTCTAGCGGGGGCGGGGAAAACATTCAGTACCTC.

This clonotype was picked up a small number of times. This chain links TRBV20-1 with TRBJ2-6; unclear D gene. The CDR3 length is 15 residues. V was cut by 0 bases and J by 0 bases, with 6 bases left in between. CDR1 and CDR2 (germline): DFQATT, SNEGSKA (reference sequence). CDR3 coding DNA: TGCAGTGCTAGAGACCAGAACTCTGGGGCCAACGTCCTGACTTTC. The encoded protein is CSARDQNSGANVLTF.

This clonotype occurred a few times. V is TRBV12-3 or TRBV12-4 and J is TRBJ2-7, with a possible D match to TRBD1 (5 bases). The CDR3 is 15 residues long. Trimming took off 1 base at V and 1 base at J, with 11 bases between the two ends. This CDR3 is CASSLGFRGSYEQYF. The CDR3 DNA sequence: TGTGCCAGCAGTTTAGGTTTTAGGGGTTCCTACGAGCAGTACTTC.

This clonotype appeared a few times. The V gene is TRBV11-2, the J gene TRBJ2-1; TRBD2 agrees at 8 bases. There are 16 residues in the CDR3. J gave up 1 base and V 4 bases, and 6 bases lay outside the gene matches. Germline V lookup: CDR1 SGHAT, CDR2 FQNNGV. The CDR3 coding sequence is TGTGCCAGCAGCTCCGTTAGCGGGACTTCCTACAATGAGCAGTTCTTC. Translation gives CASSSVSGTSYNEQFF.

This clonotype was observed at least ten times. V and J are TRBV7-2 and TRBJ1-2, with TRBD1 matching over 9 bases. With V trimmed by 3 bases and J by 2 bases, 13 bases remained unmatched. This CDR3 contains 18 residues. In germline, CDR1 is SGHTA, CDR2 FQGNSA. Here the CDR3 DNA reads TGTGCCAGCAGCTTTAGTCCCTACAGGGGGCGACTCAACTATGGCTACACCTTC. Protein sequence: CASSFSPYRGRLNYGYTF.

The chain has TRBV29-1 and TRBJ2-5; 8 positions match TRBD1. The CDR3 is 14 residues long. Germline lookup yields CDR1 SQVTM and CDR2 ANQGSEA. The trim removed 6 bases at V and 5 bases at J, leaving 11 bases unmatched. The CDR3 sequence: CSVEDRVPRETQYF. As DNA, the CDR3 is TGCAGCGTGGAGGACAGGGTCCCCCGGGAGACCCAGTACTTC. Based on the CDR3 plus reference TRBV29-1 and TRBJ2-5, the full variable domain is SAVISQKPSRDICQRGTSLTIQCQVDSQVTMMFWYRQQPGQSLTLIATANQGSEATYESGFVIDKFPISRPNLTFSTLTVSNMSPEDSSIYLCSVEDRVPRETQYFGPGTRLLVL.

The chain uses TRBV6-2 or TRBV6-3 and TRBJ1-6, with D unclear. Germline V gene sequence: CDR1 MNHEY, CDR2 SVGEGT. Trimming shortened V by 5 bases and J by 8 bases, and 13 bases separated the two germline ends. The CDR3 covers 14 residues. CDR3 nucleotides: TGTGCCAGCAGTCTCGTGGGCAACGATTCACCCCTCCACTTT. Residues: CASSLVGNDSPLHF.

This chain joins TRBV28 and TRBJ2-2, with TRBD1 as a possible D gene (6 bases). This CDR3 comprises 16 residues. Germline CDR1 reads MDHEN; CDR2 reads SYDVKM. Trimming removed 3 bases at V and 2 bases at J, with 13 bases between. The DNA of the CDR3 is TGTGCCAGCAGTTTTCCGACAGGAGGCAACACCGGGGAGCTGTTTTTT. Protein sequence: CASSFPTGGNTGELFF.

The chain uses TRBV28 and TRBJ2-5; a possible D gene is TRBD2 (6 bases). The V and J ends lost 6 bases and 5 bases respectively, with 16 bases between them. CDR1 and CDR2 from the germline V gene are MDHEN and SYDVKM. The CDR3 is made up of 14 amino acids. DNA for the CDR3: TGTGCCAGCAGGTCCGGAGGGCCGCTGGAGACCCAGTACTTC. Protein product: CASRSGGPLETQYF.